This T cell receptor beta chain emerged from a study of cytomegalovirus exposure and HLA in healthy donors. Whole-study results and caveats: In vitro, three CMV-associated chains proved specific for CMV antigens.

It was with 60 Vbeta and 13 Jbeta primers that the PCR ran. Generated by immunoSEQ multiplex PCR, the TCRdb table keeps only in-frame clones and is missing some. The sample yields roughly 60,000 clones, of which the top ten take up less than 4%. The CDR3 is 14 amino acids. The V and J ends lost 5 bases and 5 bases, in that order; junction bases with no gene match: 5. Germline V gives CDR1 MNHEY, CDR2 SVGAGI. Of note for this clone: Its antigen is still unknown.

This sequence was found in a woman younger than 35 in good health and CMV-seronegative. The chain carries TRBV6-5 and TRBJ1-5, with 8 bases aligning to TRBD1. Sequencing was performed on PBMCs. CDR3 sequence: CASSQDRDHQPQHF. CDR3 DNA: TGTGCCAGCAGTCAGGACAGGGATCATCAGCCCCAGCATTTT.